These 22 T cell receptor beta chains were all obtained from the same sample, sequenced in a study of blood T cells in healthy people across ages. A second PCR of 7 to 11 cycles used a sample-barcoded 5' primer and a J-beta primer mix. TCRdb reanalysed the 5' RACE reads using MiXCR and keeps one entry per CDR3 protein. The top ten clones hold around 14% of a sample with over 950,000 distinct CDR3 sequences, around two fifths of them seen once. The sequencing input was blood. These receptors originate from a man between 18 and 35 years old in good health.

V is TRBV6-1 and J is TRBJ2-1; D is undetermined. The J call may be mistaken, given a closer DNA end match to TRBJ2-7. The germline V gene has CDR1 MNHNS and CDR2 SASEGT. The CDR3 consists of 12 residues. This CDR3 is CASSESYNEQYF. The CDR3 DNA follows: TGTGCCAGCAGTGAAAGCTACAATGAGCAGTACTTC.

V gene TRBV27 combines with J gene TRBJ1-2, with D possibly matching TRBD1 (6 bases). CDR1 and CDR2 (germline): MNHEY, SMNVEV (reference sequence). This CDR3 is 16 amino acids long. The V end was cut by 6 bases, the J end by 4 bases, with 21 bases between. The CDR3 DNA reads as TGTGCCAGCAGCCTGGGGGGGCCGGGCACTTTCTATGGCTACACCTTC. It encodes CASSLGGPGTFYGYTF.

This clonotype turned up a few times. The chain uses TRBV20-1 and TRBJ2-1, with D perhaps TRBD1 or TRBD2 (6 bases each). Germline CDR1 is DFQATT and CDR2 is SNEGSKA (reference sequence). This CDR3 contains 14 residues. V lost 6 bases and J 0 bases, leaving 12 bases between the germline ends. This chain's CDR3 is CSAGGSFSYNEQFF. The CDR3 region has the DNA TGCAGTGCCGGGGGCAGCTTCTCCTACAATGAGCAGTTCTTC.

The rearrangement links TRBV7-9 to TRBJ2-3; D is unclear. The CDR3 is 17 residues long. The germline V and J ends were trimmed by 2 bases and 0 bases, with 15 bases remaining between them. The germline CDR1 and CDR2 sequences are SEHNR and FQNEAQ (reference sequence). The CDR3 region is CASSLFPPCRSTDTQYF. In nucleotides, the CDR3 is TGTGCCAGCAGCTTATTCCCGCCGTGCAGAAGCACAGATACGCAGTATTTT.

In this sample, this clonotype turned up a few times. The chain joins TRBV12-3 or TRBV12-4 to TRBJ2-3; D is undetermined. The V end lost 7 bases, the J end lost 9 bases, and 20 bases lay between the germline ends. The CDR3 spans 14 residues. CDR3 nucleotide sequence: TGTGCCAGCACCCTCACCCCGCCTGGCTGGACGCAGTATTTT. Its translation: CASTLTPPGWTQYF.

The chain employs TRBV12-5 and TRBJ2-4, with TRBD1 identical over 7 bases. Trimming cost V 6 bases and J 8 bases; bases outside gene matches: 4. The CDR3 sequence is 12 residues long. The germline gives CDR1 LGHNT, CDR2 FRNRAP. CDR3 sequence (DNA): TGTGCTAGTGGACAGGGGAAGGACATTCAGTACTTC. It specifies CASGQGKDIQYF.

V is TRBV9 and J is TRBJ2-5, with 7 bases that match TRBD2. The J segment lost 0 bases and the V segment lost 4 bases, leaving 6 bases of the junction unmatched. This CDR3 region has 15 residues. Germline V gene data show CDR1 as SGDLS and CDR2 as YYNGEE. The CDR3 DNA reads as TGTGCCAGCAGCAGGGCCGGGGGGTACCAAGAGACCCAGTACTTC. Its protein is CASSRAGGYQETQYF.

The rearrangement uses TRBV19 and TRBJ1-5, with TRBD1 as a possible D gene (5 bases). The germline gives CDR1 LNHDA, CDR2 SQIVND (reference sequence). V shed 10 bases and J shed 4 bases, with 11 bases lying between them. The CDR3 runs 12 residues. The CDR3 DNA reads TGTGCCACAAGGACACCAAATCAGCCCCAGCATTTT. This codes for CATRTPNQPQHF.

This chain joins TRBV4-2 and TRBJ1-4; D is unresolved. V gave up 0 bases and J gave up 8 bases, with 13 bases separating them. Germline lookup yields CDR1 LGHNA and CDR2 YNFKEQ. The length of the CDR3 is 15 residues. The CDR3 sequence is CASSQDLPSLEKLFF. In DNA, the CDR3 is TGTGCCAGCAGCCAAGATCTCCCGTCCCTAGAAAAACTGTTTTTT.

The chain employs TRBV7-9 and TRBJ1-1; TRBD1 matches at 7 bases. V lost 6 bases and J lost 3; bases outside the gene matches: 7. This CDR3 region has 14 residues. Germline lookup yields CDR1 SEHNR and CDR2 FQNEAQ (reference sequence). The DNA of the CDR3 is TGTGCCAGCAGGCCAACAGGGGCTCACACTGAAGCTTTCTTT. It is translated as CASRPTGAHTEAFF.

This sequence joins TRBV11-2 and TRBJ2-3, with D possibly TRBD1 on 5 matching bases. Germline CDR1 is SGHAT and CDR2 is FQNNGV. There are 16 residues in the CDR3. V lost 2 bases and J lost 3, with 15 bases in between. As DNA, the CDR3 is TGTGCCAGCAGCTTAAATACCAGACAGACAACAGATACGCAGTATTTT. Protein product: CASSLNTRQTTDTQYF.

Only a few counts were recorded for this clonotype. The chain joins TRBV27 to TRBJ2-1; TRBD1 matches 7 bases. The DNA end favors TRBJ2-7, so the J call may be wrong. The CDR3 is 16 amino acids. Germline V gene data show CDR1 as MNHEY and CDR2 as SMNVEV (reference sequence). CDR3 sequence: CASSPTGVPTYNEQYF. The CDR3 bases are TGTGCCAGCAGTCCAACAGGGGTACCCACGTACAATGAGCAGTACTTC.

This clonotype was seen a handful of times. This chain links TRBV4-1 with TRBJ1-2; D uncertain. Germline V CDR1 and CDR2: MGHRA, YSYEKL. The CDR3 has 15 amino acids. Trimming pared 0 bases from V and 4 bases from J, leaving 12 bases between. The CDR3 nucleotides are TGCGCCAGCAGCCAAGATCGGGCGGCAGCCTATGGCTACACCTTC. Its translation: CASSQDRAAAYGYTF.

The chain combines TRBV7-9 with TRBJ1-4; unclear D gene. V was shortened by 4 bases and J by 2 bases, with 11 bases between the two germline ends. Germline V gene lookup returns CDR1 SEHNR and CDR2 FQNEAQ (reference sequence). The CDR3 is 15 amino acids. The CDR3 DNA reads TGTGCCAGCAGCTCCGCGTCCAGGACTAATGAAAAACTGTTTTTT. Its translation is CASSSASRTNEKLFF.

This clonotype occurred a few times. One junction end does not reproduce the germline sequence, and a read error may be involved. The CDR3 protein is CVSSQELRAETQYF. The CDR3 nucleotides read TGCGTCAGCAGCCAAGAACTGCGCGCTGAGACCCAGTACTTC. V and J are TRBV4-3 and TRBJ2-5; D is ambiguous. The CDR3 extends over 14 amino acids. Germline values: CDR1 LGHNA, CDR2 YSLEER.

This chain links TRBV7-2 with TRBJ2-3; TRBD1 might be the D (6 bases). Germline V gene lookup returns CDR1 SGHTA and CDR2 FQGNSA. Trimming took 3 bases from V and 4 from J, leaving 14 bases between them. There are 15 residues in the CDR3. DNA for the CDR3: TGTGCCAGCAGCTTGACCCTACCAGGGGCAGATACGCAGTATTTT. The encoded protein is CASSLTLPGADTQYF.

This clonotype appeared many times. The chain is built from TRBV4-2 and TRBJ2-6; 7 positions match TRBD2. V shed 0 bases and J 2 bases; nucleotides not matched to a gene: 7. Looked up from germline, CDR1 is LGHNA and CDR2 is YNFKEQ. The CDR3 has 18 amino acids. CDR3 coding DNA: TGTGCCAGCAGCCAAGATTTGCGGGGGACCACTGGGGCCAACGTCCTGACTTTC. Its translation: CASSQDLRGTTGANVLTF.

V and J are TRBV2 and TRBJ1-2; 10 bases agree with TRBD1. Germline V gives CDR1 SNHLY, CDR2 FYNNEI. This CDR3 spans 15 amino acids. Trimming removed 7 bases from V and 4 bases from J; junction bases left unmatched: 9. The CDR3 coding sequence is TGTGCCAGCAACGCCGGGACAGGGGTTCCCTATGGCTACACCTTC. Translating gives CASNAGTGVPYGYTF.

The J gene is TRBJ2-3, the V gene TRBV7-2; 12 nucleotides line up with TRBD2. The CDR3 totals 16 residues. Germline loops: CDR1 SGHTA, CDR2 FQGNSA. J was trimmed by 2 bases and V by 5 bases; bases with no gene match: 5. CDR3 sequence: CASSQTSGGVTDTQYF. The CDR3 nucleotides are TGTGCCAGCAGCCAGACTAGCGGGGGCGTCACAGATACGCAGTATTTT.

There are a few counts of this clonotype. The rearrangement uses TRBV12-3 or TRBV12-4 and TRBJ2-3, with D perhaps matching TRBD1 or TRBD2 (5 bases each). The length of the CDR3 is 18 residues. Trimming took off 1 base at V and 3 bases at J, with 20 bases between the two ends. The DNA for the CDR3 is TGTGCCAGCAGTTTAGGACCCCCCGGGGCCAGTGGTACAGATACGCAGTATTTT. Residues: CASSLGPPGASGTDTQYF.

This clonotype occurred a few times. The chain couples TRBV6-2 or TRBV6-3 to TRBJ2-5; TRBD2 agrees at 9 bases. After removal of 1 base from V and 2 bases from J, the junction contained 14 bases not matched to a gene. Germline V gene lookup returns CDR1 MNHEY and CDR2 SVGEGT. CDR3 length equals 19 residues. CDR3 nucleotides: TGTGCCAGCAGTTACTTGGCTAGCGGGGACACCGGACTTCAAGAGACCCAGTACTTC. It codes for CASSYLASGDTGLQETQYF.

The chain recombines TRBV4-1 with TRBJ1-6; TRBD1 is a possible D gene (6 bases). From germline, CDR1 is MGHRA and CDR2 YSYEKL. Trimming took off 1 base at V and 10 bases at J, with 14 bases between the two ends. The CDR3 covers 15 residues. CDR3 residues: CASSQVRRGESPLHF. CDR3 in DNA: TGCGCCAGCAGCCAAGTTCGTAGGGGGGAATCACCCCTCCACTTT.